This T cell receptor (beta chain) was captured in a study of blood T cell repertoires in COVID-19. V shed 6 bases, J shed 8 bases, and the junction held 4 bases outside the gene matches. This CDR3 region has 13 residues. Per germline, CDR1 MNHEY and CDR2 SVGAGI. Sequencing used immunoSEQ multiplex PCR; TCRdb keeps in-frame clones, though not all of them. Of 150,000 to 200,000 clones detected, approximately 89% appear once; the ten largest clones hold about 6.3%. The sequencing sample was made of PBMCs or T cells enriched from blood (not recorded which). The source of this sequence is a man in his forties or fifties who had recovered from COVID-19. The V and J genes are TRBV6-5 and TRBJ1-4; 9 bases match TRBD1. The CDR3 coding sequence is TGTGCCAGCAGACAGGGGGCGAGAGAAAAACTGTTTTTT. This encodes CASRQGAREKLFF.